The 30 T cell receptor beta chains in this list originate from one sample, sequenced in a study of B cell selection in AIRE deficiency. Clones were read by immunoSEQ multiplex PCR, and TCRdb kept only the in-frame ones, dropping some. The table includes around 26,000 clones, around 93% detected once. Regulatory T cells were sorted as CD4+CD25hiCD127low/negative cells. Material: CD4+CD25+ Tregs sorted from PBMCs. These receptors were taken from a human donor in good health.

The rearrangement joins TRBV10-3 to TRBJ2-2; either TRBD1 or TRBD2 may supply D (5 bases each). Germline V gives CDR1 ENHRY, CDR2 SYGVKD. CDR3 size: 14 residues. Between the trimmed V and J ends, which lost 0 bases and 6 bases, there was a span of 8 bases. DNA of the CDR3: TGTGCCATCAGTGAGTCGTGGGGGTCCGGGGAGCTGTTTTTT. Protein: CAISESWGSGELFF.

The chain recombines TRBV18 with TRBJ1-1; D not resolved. The CDR3 length is 14 residues. The V gene's germline CDR1 is KGHSH and CDR2 LQKENI. V was clipped by 1 base and J by 7 bases, with 13 bases between them. This CDR3 reads CASSPLQDSDEAFF. The DNA for the CDR3 is TGTGCCAGCTCACCACTGCAGGACTCTGATGAAGCTTTCTTT.

The rearrangement joins TRBV9 to TRBJ2-7; no clear D gene. Looked up from germline, CDR1 is SGDLS and CDR2 is YYNGEE. V was shortened by 2 bases and J by 6 bases, with 12 bases between the two germline ends. The CDR3 sequence is 13 residues long. CDR3 sequence (DNA): TGTGCCAGCAGCGTCCTTTTTAGTGGCGAGCAGTACTTC. The encoded protein is CASSVLFSGEQYF.

This chain uses TRBV6-1 with TRBJ2-3, with 10 bases lining up with TRBD2. The CDR3 loop spans 15 amino acids. Germline values: CDR1 MNHNS, CDR2 SASEGT. With 5 bases clipped from V and 1 base from J, the junction kept 3 bases outside the gene matches. The CDR3 DNA reads TGTGCCAGCAGTTTCCTAGCGGGGGGCACAGATACGCAGTATTTT. Residues: CASSFLAGGTDTQYF.

The DNA of the CDR3 is TGTGCCAGCAGCCCACATGACCGTTCCTACAATGAGCAGTTCTTC. Translating it yields CASSPHDRSYNEQFF. V gene TRBV7-3 combines with J gene TRBJ2-1; D unresolved. CDR1 SGHTA and CDR2 FQGTGA come from the germline V gene. Trimming left V 5 bases short and J 1 base short, with 12 bases between. The CDR3 is made up of 15 amino acids.

This chain connects TRBV30 to TRBJ2-7; D might be TRBD1 (6 bases). The V end lost 0 bases, the J end lost 4 bases, and 19 bases lay between the germline ends. The CDR3 is 16 amino acids. From germline, CDR1 is GTSNPN and CDR2 SVGIG (reference sequence). This CDR3 is CAWSVGSGTPRYEQYF. The DNA of the CDR3 is TGTGCCTGGAGTGTTGGATCGGGGACACCAAGGTACGAGCAGTACTTC.

The sample holds a few counts of this clone. The rearrangement uses TRBV9 and TRBJ1-1, with D tentatively TRBD1 (6 bases). The CDR3 runs to 14 residues. The germline V gene encodes CDR1 SGDLS and CDR2 YYNGEE. Trimming removed 0 bases at V and 4 bases at J, with 10 bases between. CDR3 DNA sequence: TGTGCCAGCAGCGTAGGGCAGGGGAGCACTGAAGCTTTCTTT. It codes for CASSVGQGSTEAFF.

This clone was counted once. The chain recombines TRBV27 with TRBJ2-5; TRBD1 matches at 7 bases. Germline V gene data show CDR1 as MNHEY and CDR2 as SMNVEV (reference sequence). Germline trimming cut 8 bases from V and 2 bases from J; bases unmatched to any gene: 5. The CDR3 contains 13 residues. Here the CDR3 reads CASGRTGQETQYF. CDR3 coding DNA: TGTGCCAGCGGTCGGACAGGACAAGAGACCCAGTACTTC.

This clone was recorded a few times. The chain couples TRBV7-9 to TRBJ1-6, with TRBD1 as a possible D gene (5 bases). The CDR3 spans 12 residues. The germline V gene has CDR1 SEHNR and CDR2 FQNEAQ (reference sequence). CDR3 DNA: TGTGCTACGGGACTGTATAATTCACCCCTCCACTTT. Its protein product is CATGLYNSPLHF.

Only one count was recorded for this clone. The CDR3, as DNA: TGTGCCAGCAGTGCTGCTGCACAGACACTGAACACTGAAGCTTTCTTT. It translates to CASSAAAQTLNTEAFF. The rearrangement links TRBV28 to TRBJ1-1; D not resolved. The CDR3 has 16 residues. Germline V gene lookup returns CDR1 MDHEN and CDR2 SYDVKM. The germline V and J ends were trimmed by 5 bases and 0 bases, with 16 bases remaining between them.

The chain employs TRBV11-2 and TRBJ1-1; D is undetermined. The V end lost 6 bases, the J end lost 4 bases, and 6 bases lay between the germline ends. Germline CDR1 reads SGHAT; CDR2 reads FQNNGV. The CDR3 runs to 11 residues. The CDR3 loop is CASSYGTEAFF. CDR3 bases: TGTGCCAGCAGTTACGGCACTGAAGCTTTCTTT.

To note about this clone: This same CDR3 is encoded by further DNA sequences in the sample. The chain recombines TRBV12-5 with TRBJ2-3, with 10 bases fitting TRBD1. V shed 6 bases, J shed 5 bases, and the junction held 8 bases outside the gene matches. The CDR3 has 15 amino acids. CDR1 LGHNT and CDR2 FRNRAP come from the germline V gene. Here the CDR3 DNA reads TGTGCTAGTGGGGGACAGGGGAACGTCGGAGATACGCAGTATTTT. Translation gives CASGGQGNVGDTQYF.

This rearrangement joins TRBV11-3 to TRBJ2-2; D unresolved. CDR3 length: 12 residues. The ends were cut back, 4 bases at V and 3 bases at J, with 3 bases in the middle. Germline CDR1 and CDR2: SGHNT and YENEEA. DNA for the CDR3: TGTGCCAGCAGCTCCTACACCGGGGAGCTGTTTTTT. Its translation: CASSSYTGELFF.

The CDR3 sequence: CASSVTGAHNEQFF. The CDR3 DNA follows: TGTGCCAGCAGCGTCACGGGGGCCCACAATGAGCAGTTCTTC. The rearrangement joins TRBV9 to TRBJ2-1, with D perhaps matching TRBD1 or TRBD2 (6 bases each). CDR3 size: 14 residues. Trimming cost V 2 bases and J 5 bases, with 11 bases left between them. Germline V lookup: CDR1 SGDLS, CDR2 YYNGEE.

The chain uses TRBV5-1 and TRBJ1-5; D gene uncertain. V was clipped by 0 bases and J by 7 bases, with 5 bases between them. Germline-derived CDR1 and CDR2 are SGHRS and YFSETQ. The CDR3 loop spans 12 amino acids. The DNA for the CDR3 is TGCGCCAGCAGCTTGGACGGGCAGCCCCAGCATTTT. Its translation: CASSLDGQPQHF.

The chain carries TRBV2 and TRBJ2-7; 7 nucleotides match TRBD1. V was clipped by 7 bases and J by 7 bases; unmatched bases: 13. The CDR3 is 14 residues long. The germline gives CDR1 SNHLY, CDR2 FYNNEI. The chain's CDR3 is CASKAGTAKREQYF. CDR3 in DNA: TGTGCCAGCAAAGCCGGGACAGCGAAGCGGGAGCAGTACTTC.

This chain uses TRBV11-3 with TRBJ2-2; unclear D gene. Germline CDR1 reads SGHNT; CDR2 reads YENEEA. Deletions cut 3 bases from V and 5 bases from J, with 7 bases between. The length of the CDR3 is 13 residues. CDR3 nucleotides: TGTGCCAGCAGCTTGAAGGGAACCGGGGAGCTGTTTTTT. Encoded protein: CASSLKGTGELFF.

This clone was found once. The chain combines TRBV15 with TRBJ2-5; 9 bases fit TRBD1. Germline V gene data show CDR1 as LNHNV and CDR2 as YYDKDF (reference sequence). Trimming at V came to 4 bases and at J to 3 bases, leaving 9 bases not matched to a gene. CDR3 length: 16 residues. The CDR3 coding sequence is TGTGCCACCAGCACCCCCGGGACAGGGTTCGAAGAGACCCAGTACTTC. This codes for CATSTPGTGFEETQYF.

The chain has TRBV5-1 and TRBJ2-2; 7 bases map to TRBD1. CDR1 and CDR2 from the germline V gene are SGHRS and YFSETQ. The trim removed 7 bases at V and 0 bases at J, leaving 12 bases unmatched. The CDR3 contains 17 residues. CDR3: CASYSHPGTANTGELFF. The CDR3 coding sequence is TGCGCCAGCTACAGCCACCCCGGGACAGCGAACACCGGGGAGCTGTTTTTT.

V is TRBV19 and J is TRBJ1-1, with D perhaps matching TRBD1 (5 bases). This CDR3 contains 12 residues. Trimming took 7 bases from V and 7 from J, leaving 13 bases between them. Per the germline V gene, CDR1 is LNHDA and CDR2 is SQIVND (reference sequence). CDR3 coding DNA: TGTGCCAGTAAGGGGAGGAGCCATGAAGCTTTCTTT. Its protein is CASKGRSHEAFF.

V is TRBV5-1 and J is TRBJ1-4; D unresolved. CDR3 length: 15 residues. The V and J ends lost 2 bases and 0 bases respectively, with 8 bases between them. Germline CDR1 and CDR2: SGHRS and YFSETQ. CDR3 protein: CASSFQSATNEKLFF. DNA for the CDR3: TGCGCCAGCAGCTTTCAATCTGCAACTAATGAAAAACTGTTTTTT.

The chain has TRBV5-1 and TRBJ1-6; D is uncertain. Germline values: CDR1 SGHRS, CDR2 YFSETQ. The CDR3 sequence is 15 residues long. Trimming shortened V by 0 bases and J by 7 bases, and 11 bases separated the two germline ends. CDR3 sequence (DNA): TGCGCCAGCAGCTTGGATCTGTGGTTAAATTCACCCCTCCACTTT. This translates into CASSLDLWLNSPLHF.

The rearrangement joins TRBV9 to TRBJ2-1; 8 nucleotides match TRBD1. The CDR3 is made up of 16 amino acids. V lost 0 bases and J lost 1; bases outside the gene matches: 3. Per germline, CDR1 SGDLS and CDR2 YYNGEE. The CDR3 region is CASSVARTGSYNEQFF. For the CDR3, the DNA is TGTGCCAGCAGCGTAGCTCGGACAGGGTCCTACAATGAGCAGTTCTTC. Supplemented by reference TRBV9 and TRBJ2-1, the full variable domain reads DSGVTQTPKHLITATGQRVTLRCSPRSGDLSVYWYQQSLDQGLQFLIQYYNGEERAKGNILERFSAQQFPDLHSELNLSSLELGDSALYFCASSVARTGSYNEQFFGPGTRLTVL.

The rearrangement uses TRBV6-1 and TRBJ2-7; maybe TRBD2 (6 bases). The V gene lost 3 bases and the J gene lost 3 bases, with 12 bases spanning the gap. Germline V gives CDR1 MNHNS, CDR2 SASEGT. This CDR3 is built from 14 residues. CDR3 coding DNA: TGTGCCAGCAGTGACGGAGGGATACTCTACGAGCAGTACTTC. It is translated as CASSDGGILYEQYF.

The chain carries TRBV6-5 and TRBJ1-2; 11 positions agree with TRBD1. The V gene's germline CDR1 is MNHEY and CDR2 SVGAGI. This CDR3 contains 15 residues. V shed 4 bases, J shed 5 bases, and the junction held 6 bases outside the gene matches. The CDR3 reads CASSSPGQGGYGYTF. Here the CDR3 DNA reads TGTGCCAGCAGTTCCCCGGGACAGGGGGGATATGGCTACACCTTC.

The chain links TRBV10-3 to TRBJ2-3, with 12 bases matching TRBD2. Germline trimming cut 7 bases from V and 1 base from J; bases unmatched to any gene: 6. In germline, CDR1 is ENHRY, CDR2 SYGVKD. This CDR3 is 16 amino acids long. The DNA of the CDR3 is TGTGCCATCAAGACTAGCGGGGGCTTGCGCACAGATACGCAGTATTTT. It yields the protein CAIKTSGGLRTDTQYF.

CDR3 coding DNA: TGTGCCAGCAGCTTAACGCTTCAATCCGCAGATACGCAGTATTTT. Amino acids: CASSLTLQSADTQYF. V is TRBV7-8 and J is TRBJ2-3; D not certain. This CDR3 has 15 residues. Per germline, CDR1 SGHVS and CDR2 FQNEAQ. Between the trimmed V and J ends, which lost 2 bases and 4 bases, there was a span of 13 bases.

The CDR3 DNA sequence: TGTGCCAGCAGTGACGGGGAGGGTGAAGCTTTCTTT. Protein product: CASSDGEGEAFF. The V gene is TRBV6-4, the J gene TRBJ1-1, with unresolved D. Germline assignment: CDR1 MRHNA and CDR2 SNTAGT. The CDR3 extends over 12 amino acids. V lost 2 bases and J lost 7, with 8 bases in between.

The J gene is TRBJ2-1, the V gene TRBV28; weak D call: TRBD2 (7 bases). This CDR3 has 12 residues. The V end lost 3 bases, the J end lost 16 bases, and 16 bases lay between the germline ends. Germline assignment: CDR1 MDHEN and CDR2 SYDVKM. In DNA, the CDR3 is TGTGCCAGCAGTTTCTCTTTAGGGGGGGCTTTCTTC. It is translated as CASSFSLGGAFF.

The chain joins TRBV7-2 to TRBJ2-1, with D possibly TRBD2 on 6 matching bases. Germline-derived CDR1 and CDR2 are SGHTA and FQGNSA. The CDR3 loop spans 13 amino acids. Trimming pared 8 bases from V and 0 bases from J, leaving 8 bases between. CDR3 in amino acids: CASGGSSYNEQFF. The CDR3 nucleotides read TGTGCCAGCGGGGGGTCCTCCTACAATGAGCAGTTCTTC.